These 21 T cell receptor beta chains originate from one sample sequenced in a study of T cells in Graves' hyperthyroidism and ophthalmopathy. The investigators amplified TCR beta CDR3 regions from RNA transcripts. When the TCR CDR3 underwent first-round RT-PCR, the HTBI primer set was used. TCRdb re-called the multiplex PCR reads through MiXCR, storing one row per CDR3 protein. The sample contains approximately 400,000 distinct CDR3 sequences, less than 20% of which appear only once. Material: blood. These receptors all come from a young woman with Graves' hyperthyroidism.

The V gene is TRBV18, the J gene TRBJ2-3, with D hard to call. Per the germline V gene, CDR1 is KGHSH and CDR2 is LQKENI. Trimming took 3 bases from V and 2 from J, leaving 21 bases between them. The CDR3 is 18 amino acids. This CDR3 is CASSPRPPKSVLTDTQYF. As DNA, the CDR3 is TGTGCCAGCTCACCTCGACCCCCGAAATCGGTACTCACAGATACGCAGTATTTT. The variable domain in full, completed from reference TRBV18 and TRBJ2-3, reads NAGVMQNPRHLVRRRGQEARLRCSPMKGHSHVYWYRQLPEEGLKFMVYLQKENIIDESGMPKERFSAEFPKEGPSILRIQQVVRGDSAAYFCASSPRPPKSVLTDTQYFGPGTRLTVL.

This clonotype was seen at least ten times. CDR3 sequence reads: CASRVQQGNQPQHF. The CDR3 DNA follows: TGTGCCAGCAGGGTCCAGCAGGGCAATCAGCCCCAGCATTTT. The genes are TRBV12-3 or TRBV12-4 and TRBJ1-5; D gene unclear. This CDR3 has 14 amino acids. V was trimmed by 6 bases and J by 2 bases, leaving 11 bases between them.

This clonotype appeared a few times. The CDR3 loop is CASSSLAGAGHHEQFF. In DNA form, the CDR3 reads TGTGCCAGCAGTTCACTAGCGGGGGCTGGGCACCATGAGCAGTTCTTC. The gene calls are TRBV6-1 and TRBJ2-1; 11 bases line up with TRBD2. This CDR3 contains 16 residues. V gave up 5 bases and J gave up 8 bases; unmatched junction bases: 11. Germline values: CDR1 MNHNS, CDR2 SASEGT.

The chain employs TRBV5-1 and TRBJ2-5; the D is unclear. The CDR3 runs to 14 residues. CDR1 is SGHRS, CDR2 YFSETQ, per germline. Deletions cut 1 base from V and 5 bases from J, with 12 bases between. DNA for the CDR3: TGCGCCAGCAGCTTGACTGCTCTCTCGGAGACCCAGTACTTC. As protein: CASSLTALSETQYF.

This clonotype was observed at least ten times. This chain joins TRBV12-3 or TRBV12-4 and TRBJ2-5, with D perhaps TRBD1 (5 bases). V was clipped by 0 bases and J by 5 bases, with 16 bases between them. The CDR3 runs to 16 residues. The CDR3 sequence: CASSLALKGVEETQYF. Written as DNA, the CDR3 is TGTGCCAGCAGTTTAGCGCTAAAAGGGGTGGAGGAGACCCAGTACTTC.

The V gene is TRBV10-2, the J gene TRBJ1-5; D is possibly TRBD1 (5 bases). This CDR3 is 13 amino acids long. Germline loops: CDR1 WSHSY, CDR2 SAAADI. Trimming removed 7 bases at V and 6 bases at J, with 13 bases between. The CDR3 sequence is CASTSDGGQPQHF. CDR3 in DNA: TGCGCCAGCACGTCGGACGGGGGTCAGCCCCAGCATTTT.

Note on this clonotype: It may be a read error: a sequence one base away is much more abundant. The J gene is TRBJ2-7, the V gene TRBV2, with 7 bases that match TRBD2. From germline, CDR1 is SNHLY and CDR2 FYNNEI. The CDR3 is made up of 15 amino acids. CDR3 sequence: CGSRDYTSPIYEQYF. CDR3 DNA: TGTGGCAGCAGGGACTACACTTCCCCCATCTACGAGCAGTACTTC.

The CDR3 DNA sequence: TGTGCCAGTAGTATTTCCGGGGCCGGTCAGCCCCAGCATTTT. Residues: CASSISGAGQPQHF. V is TRBV19 and J is TRBJ1-5; the D gene is possibly TRBD1 (5 bases). CDR1 LNHDA and CDR2 SQIVND come from the germline V gene (reference sequence). This CDR3 has 14 amino acids. V was trimmed by 3 bases and J by 6 bases, leaving 12 bases between them.

This clonotype was detected ten times or more. This chain uses TRBV2 with TRBJ1-1; D not resolved. V lost 4 bases to trimming and J lost 4 bases, with 10 bases between them. The V gene's germline CDR1 is SNHLY and CDR2 FYNNEI. The CDR3 sequence is 13 residues long. The CDR3 sequence is CASSAIGSTEAFF. CDR3 in DNA: TGTGCCAGCAGTGCAATAGGGAGCACTGAAGCTTTCTTT.

This clonotype was recorded at least ten times. The gene calls are TRBV11-2 and TRBJ2-3; TRBD2 might be the D (5 bases). The germline V gene encodes CDR1 SGHAT and CDR2 FQNNGV. V lost 3 bases to trimming and J lost 4 bases, with 20 bases between them. The CDR3 length is 17 residues. The CDR3 reads CASSFPTTSRGPDTQYF. The CDR3 DNA reads as TGTGCCAGCAGCTTCCCCACTACTAGTCGGGGTCCAGATACGCAGTATTTT.

Notes on this clonotype: One end of the junction varies from germline; a read error may be responsible. The rearrangement uses TRBV12-3 or TRBV12-4 and TRBJ1-5; 9 bases match TRBD1. The CDR3 runs to 15 residues. This CDR3 is CTSRNRQGEGQPQHF. The CDR3 DNA reads TGTACCAGCAGAAACCGACAGGGGGAGGGTCAGCCCCAGCATTTT.

This clonotype was observed a few times. This sequence joins TRBV9 and TRBJ2-1, with D perhaps TRBD2 (6 bases). From germline, CDR1 is SGDLS and CDR2 YYNGEE. The CDR3 sequence is 14 residues long. V shed 0 bases and J shed 7 bases, with 11 bases lying between them. The CDR3 spells CASSVGISGNEQFF. DNA of the CDR3: TGTGCCAGCAGCGTAGGTATCAGCGGGAATGAGCAGTTCTTC.

The chain employs TRBV18 and TRBJ1-1; D is ambiguous. V was trimmed by 3 bases and J by 6 bases, leaving 11 bases between them. The CDR3 runs 13 residues. The germline CDR1 and CDR2 sequences are KGHSH and LQKENI. DNA of the CDR3: TGTGCCAGCTCACCTTCAGACGGCGCTGAAGCTTTCTTT. Its protein product is CASSPSDGAEAFF.

This clonotype showed up many times. This sequence joins TRBV11-2 and TRBJ1-6, with TRBD1 as a possible D gene (5 bases). This CDR3 is built from 15 residues. The germline V and J ends were trimmed by 4 bases and 0 bases, with 7 bases remaining between them. The germline V gene encodes CDR1 SGHAT and CDR2 FQNNGV. The CDR3 nucleotides are TGTGCCAGCAGCTGGACAATCTCCTATAATTCACCCCTCCACTTT. This sequence encodes CASSWTISYNSPLHF.

V gene TRBV9 combines with J gene TRBJ1-2; D ambiguous. Per germline, CDR1 SGDLS and CDR2 YYNGEE. The CDR3 has 15 residues. Trimming took 0 bases from V and 2 from J, leaving 11 bases between them. The CDR3 loop is CASSVDASRNYGYTF. The CDR3 bases are TGTGCCAGCAGCGTAGACGCCAGTAGAAACTATGGCTACACCTTC. Full variable domain (outside the CDR3, taken from reference TRBV9 and TRBJ1-2): DSGVTQTPKHLITATGQRVTLRCSPRSGDLSVYWYQQSLDQGLQFLIQYYNGEERAKGNILERFSAQQFPDLHSELNLSSLELGDSALYFCASSVDASRNYGYTFGSGTRLTVV.

V usage is TRBV24-1 and J usage is TRBJ2-7; no definite D call. V dropped 4 bases and J dropped 5 bases, with 14 bases sitting between them. Germline assignment: CDR1 KGHDR and CDR2 SFDVKD. This CDR3 comprises 14 residues. The CDR3, as DNA: TGTGCCACCAGTGAGGGCCGGGCTCCCCACGAGCAGTACTTC. It encodes CATSEGRAPHEQYF.

Only a few counts were recorded for this clonotype. The chain uses TRBV10-3 and TRBJ2-7, with a tentative D call TRBD2 (5 bases). The CDR3 length is 12 residues. Germline CDR1 reads ENHRY; CDR2 reads SYGVKD. V dropped 10 bases and J dropped 4 bases, with 14 bases sitting between them. The CDR3 DNA is TGTGCCACCCTCGGGGAGAGATACGAGCAGTACTTC. Protein: CATLGERYEQYF.

This clonotype turned up a few times. CDR3 protein: CASSVAGVAYNEQFF. DNA for the CDR3: TGTGCCAGCAGCGTGGCGGGAGTGGCTTACAATGAGCAGTTCTTC. The V gene is TRBV9, the J gene TRBJ2-1; 7 nucleotides line up with TRBD2. The germline V gene has CDR1 SGDLS and CDR2 YYNGEE. The J segment lost 4 bases and the V segment lost 2 bases, leaving 6 bases of the junction unmatched. This CDR3 comprises 15 residues.

The table lists this clonotype with a few counts. V is TRBV12-3 or TRBV12-4 and J is TRBJ1-3, with TRBD1 matching 7 bases. V lost 4 bases and J lost 0; bases outside the gene matches: 9. CDR3 size: 17 residues. Here the CDR3 DNA reads TGTGCCAGCAGTTCGGAACAGGGGAGGGCCTCTGGAAACACCATATATTTT. Amino acid sequence: CASSSEQGRASGNTIYF.

There are many counts of this clonotype. The chain uses TRBV6-1 and TRBJ2-3; the match to TRBD1 covers 8 bases. This CDR3 has 15 residues. The germline V gene has CDR1 MNHNS and CDR2 SASEGT. V lost 2 bases, J lost 3 bases, and 4 bases stayed unmatched. CDR3 coding DNA: TGTGCCAGCAGTGAACCAGGGGGCCGGACAGATACGCAGTATTTT. Translating it yields CASSEPGGRTDTQYF.

Many counts were recorded for this clonotype. V and J are TRBV6-1 and TRBJ2-1; 8 bases align to TRBD1. Germline V gene lookup returns CDR1 MNHNS and CDR2 SASEGT. J gave up 4 bases and V 6 bases, and 11 bases lay outside the gene matches. The CDR3 is 16 residues long. The CDR3 protein is CASRLTTGAGYNEQFF. The CDR3 coding sequence is TGTGCCAGCAGATTGACGACAGGGGCAGGGTACAATGAGCAGTTCTTC.